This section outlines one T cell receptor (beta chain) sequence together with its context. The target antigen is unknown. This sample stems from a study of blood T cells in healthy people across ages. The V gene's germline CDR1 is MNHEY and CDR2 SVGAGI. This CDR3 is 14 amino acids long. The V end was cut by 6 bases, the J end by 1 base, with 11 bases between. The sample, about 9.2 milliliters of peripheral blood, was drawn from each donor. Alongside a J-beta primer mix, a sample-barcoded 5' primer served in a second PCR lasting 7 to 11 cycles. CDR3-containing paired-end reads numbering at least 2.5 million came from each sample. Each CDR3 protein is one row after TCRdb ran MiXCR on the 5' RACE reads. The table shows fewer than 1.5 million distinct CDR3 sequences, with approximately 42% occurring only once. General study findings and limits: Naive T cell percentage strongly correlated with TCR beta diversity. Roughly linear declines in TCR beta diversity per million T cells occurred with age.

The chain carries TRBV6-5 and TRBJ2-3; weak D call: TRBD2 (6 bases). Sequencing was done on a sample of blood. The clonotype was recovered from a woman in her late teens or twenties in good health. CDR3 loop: CASRDYLGTDTQYF. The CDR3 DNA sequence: TGTGCCAGCAGGGACTATTTGGGCACAGATACGCAGTATTTT.